These 29 T cell receptor beta chains were sequenced from one sample in a study of blood T cell repertoires in COVID-19 (dated by TCRdb to the early 2020s). Libraries were built with the immunoSEQ multiplex PCR assay. TCRdb retrieved this table from immuneACCESS and kept in-frame rearrangements only. Not all clones are present; in checked studies, unresolved V genes account for under half, and no reason is known for the remainder. This sample has about 59,000 clones in its table, and over 75% of those were observed once. The leading ten clones occupy about 31% of the sample. The sample consisted of peripheral blood. The source of these receptors is a man aged 55-75 years with COVID-19, enrolled during active disease.

The chain couples TRBV9 to TRBJ2-1; 9 bases line up with TRBD2. V was pared by 3 bases and J by 5 bases, with 12 bases of the junction left unmatched. CDR1 is SGDLS and CDR2 is YYNGEE in the germline V gene. The CDR3 has 17 residues. As DNA, the CDR3 is TGTGCCAGCAGCGCCCGTTTCTTCCAGCGGGGGGACAATGAGCAGTTCTTC. Residues: CASSARFFQRGDNEQFF.

This clone was seen only once. The chain couples TRBV19 to TRBJ1-6; 11 bases align to TRBD1. CDR3 size: 14 residues. Germline loops: CDR1 LNHDA, CDR2 SQIVND (reference sequence). The ends lost 6 bases at V and 9 bases at J; junction bases unmatched: 4. The CDR3 reads CASSGQGAGSPLHF. The CDR3 nucleotides are TGTGCCAGTAGCGGACAGGGGGCTGGTTCACCCCTCCACTTT.

J is TRBJ2-1 and V is TRBV9; 8 positions agree with TRBD2. V shed 4 bases, J shed 0 bases, and the junction held 12 bases outside the gene matches. The CDR3 extends over 18 amino acids. CDR1 and CDR2 from the germline V gene are SGDLS and YYNGEE. CDR3 bases: TGTGCCAGCAGCATAGCGGGCCTCCGGGGGGGCTCCTACAATGAGCAGTTCTTC. Translation: CASSIAGLRGGSYNEQFF.

This clone was counted between two and nine times. The chain is built from TRBV3-1 (or the pseudogene TRBV3-2) and TRBJ1-6, with TRBD1 matching over 7 bases. J was trimmed by 0 bases and V by 4 bases; bases with no gene match: 9. This CDR3 spans 18 amino acids. The germline CDR1 and CDR2 sequences are LGHDT and YNNKEL (reference sequence). DNA for the CDR3: TGTGCCAGCAGCCCACAACAGGGGTTTGGCTCCTATAATTCACCCCTCCACTTT. As protein: CASSPQQGFGSYNSPLHF.

This chain uses TRBV5-1 with TRBJ2-3; 12 nucleotides agree with TRBD2. CDR1 and CDR2 (germline): SGHRS, YFSETQ. The CDR3 sequence is 15 residues long. J gave up 4 bases and V 4 bases, and 4 bases lay outside the gene matches. Here the CDR3 reads CASSDPSGGADTQYF. In nucleotides, the CDR3 is TGCGCCAGCAGCGATCCTAGCGGGGGGGCAGATACGCAGTATTTT.

This chain joins TRBV2 and TRBJ1-4; the D gene is possibly TRBD1 (5 bases). Germline CDR1 and CDR2: SNHLY and FYNNEI. There are 15 residues in the CDR3. Trimming cost V 6 bases and J 4 bases, with 15 bases left between them. For the CDR3, the DNA is TGTGCCAGCAGCGACCTAAGACAGAGTAATGAAAAACTGTTTTTT. Amino acid sequence: CASSDLRQSNEKLFF.

The J gene is TRBJ1-2, the V gene TRBV5-1; the D gene is possibly TRBD1 (5 bases). The CDR3 runs 14 residues. V dropped 6 bases and J dropped 7 bases, with 19 bases sitting between them. Germline V lookup: CDR1 SGHRS, CDR2 YFSETQ. CDR3 DNA: TGCGCCAGCACCTCTACCACAGGTTATAGTGGCTACACCTTC. Translation: CASTSTTGYSGYTF.

This chain joins TRBV2 and TRBJ1-5; 8 positions match TRBD1. The CDR3 has 16 residues. The germline gives CDR1 SNHLY, CDR2 FYNNEI. The trim removed 6 bases at V and 3 bases at J, leaving 10 bases unmatched. CDR3 bases: TGTGCCAGCAGCTTATCCGGGACAGGAAACAATCAGCCCCAGCATTTT. This codes for CASSLSGTGNNQPQHF.

Note on this clone: One end of the junction fails to match germline, which may point to a read error. The chain is built from TRBV7-7 and TRBJ2-2; 7 bases are shared with TRBD2. CDR3 length: 17 amino acids. The germline CDR1 and CDR2 sequences are SSHAT and FNYEAQ (reference sequence). CDR3 sequence reads: CASSMGVSGRDTGELFF. As DNA, the CDR3 is TGTGCTAGCAGCATGGGTGTCTCAGGGAGGGACACCGGGGAGCTGTTTTTT.

This clone was seen a few times. This chain uses TRBV7-3 with TRBJ1-1; D not resolved. V was clipped by 1 base and J by 1 base, with 4 bases between them. Germline CDR1 SGHTA, CDR2 FQGTGA. The CDR3 has 13 residues. The CDR3 reads CASSLRQNTEAFF. For the CDR3, the DNA is TGTGCCAGCAGCTTAAGACAGAACACTGAAGCTTTCTTT. Complete variable domain (other parts from reference TRBV7-3 and TRBJ1-1): GAGVSQTPSNKVTEKGKYVELRCDPISGHTALYWYRQSLGQGPEFLIYFQGTGAADDSGLPNDRFFAVRPEGSVSTLKIQRTERGDSAVYLCASSLRQNTEAFFGQGTRLTVV.

The genes are TRBV5-6 and TRBJ2-4; TRBD1 agrees at 7 bases. The J segment lost 7 bases and the V segment lost 5 bases, leaving 18 bases of the junction unmatched. The CDR3 is 17 residues long. CDR1 is SGHDT, CDR2 YYEEEE, per germline. CDR3 residues: CASRIWGRQGNSNIQYF. The CDR3 DNA reads as TGTGCCAGCAGGATCTGGGGGAGACAGGGCAATTCGAACATTCAGTACTTC.

The chain uses TRBV15 and TRBJ2-7; TRBD1 agrees at 9 bases. Trimming at V came to 3 bases and at J to 4 bases, leaving 7 bases not matched to a gene. The CDR3 length is 15 residues. Per germline, CDR1 LNHNV and CDR2 YYDKDF (reference sequence). This CDR3 is CATSRGQGVGYEQYF. The CDR3 region has the DNA TGTGCCACCAGCAGGGGACAGGGAGTAGGGTACGAGCAGTACTTC.

This chain uses TRBV2 with TRBJ2-5, with D possibly TRBD2 on 6 matching bases. CDR1 is SNHLY, CDR2 FYNNEI, per germline. Deletions cut 0 bases from V and 5 bases from J, with 13 bases between. The CDR3 is made up of 15 amino acids. CDR3 in DNA: TGTGCCAGCAGTGAAGCGGAGGGGTCCGGGGAGACCCAGTACTTC. Protein: CASSEAEGSGETQYF.

The chain couples TRBV24-1 to TRBJ2-3; unclear D gene. Trimming left V 9 bases short and J 1 base short, with 10 bases between. The V gene's germline CDR1 is KGHDR and CDR2 SFDVKD. The CDR3 runs 13 residues. The CDR3 nucleotides are TGTGCCACCTCAGGCGCAGGCACAGATACGCAGTATTTT. Amino acids: CATSGAGTDTQYF.

The genes are TRBV11-3 and TRBJ2-7; TRBD2 is a possible D gene (5 bases). The CDR3 is 15 residues long. The germline gives CDR1 SGHNT, CDR2 YENEEA. With 1 base removed from V and 4 bases from J, the gap between germline ends came to 14 bases. CDR3 in DNA: TGTGCCAGCAGCTTAGCGGATTCGAGCGGATACGAGCAGTACTTC. It codes for CASSLADSSGYEQYF.

V and J are TRBV2 and TRBJ2-1; D unclear. The CDR3 is made up of 15 amino acids. Germline V gene lookup returns CDR1 SNHLY and CDR2 FYNNEI. V lost 5 bases to trimming and J lost 4 bases, with 15 bases between them. The CDR3 nucleotides are TGTGCCAGCAGTAGACCCGTGGAGTTTTACAATGAGCAGTTCTTC. This codes for CASSRPVEFYNEQFF.

The chain uses TRBV27 and TRBJ2-7; possibly TRBD1 for D (6 bases). This CDR3 has 16 amino acids. V was trimmed by 5 bases and J by 0 bases, leaving 17 bases between them. Germline V gene lookup returns CDR1 MNHEY and CDR2 SMNVEV (reference sequence). This CDR3 is CASSPRTVQYSYEQYF. CDR3 DNA: TGTGCCAGCAGTCCGCGGACAGTCCAATACTCCTACGAGCAGTACTTC.

This clone was seen ten or more times. One end of the junction is discordant with germline, which a read error may explain. This same CDR3 is encoded by further DNA sequences in the sample. V is TRBV5-5 and J is TRBJ2-3; 9 nucleotides match TRBD2. Germline V CDR1 and CDR2: SGHKS, YYEKEE (reference sequence). This CDR3 region has 16 residues. For the CDR3, the DNA is TGTGCCAGCTGCTTGGGCGGGGGCGGGAGGGCCCTCCCTGGGTATTTT. Protein product: CASCLGGGGRALPGYF.

A few counts support this clone. The chain combines TRBV27 with TRBJ1-5; unclear D gene. V shed 6 bases and J shed 8 bases, with 14 bases lying between them. Germline CDR1 is MNHEY and CDR2 is SMNVEV (reference sequence). CDR3 size: 13 residues. The DNA of the CDR3 is TGTGCCAGCAGCCTACAGTCCTTGGAGCCCCAGCATTTT. As protein: CASSLQSLEPQHF.

This rearrangement joins TRBV6-6 to TRBJ2-5; 9 nucleotides agree with TRBD1. The CDR3 length is 14 residues. Germline values: CDR1 MNHNY, CDR2 SVGAGI (reference sequence). With 6 bases clipped from V and 3 bases from J, the junction kept 5 bases outside the gene matches. The CDR3 region is CASSRTGDKETQYF. The CDR3 DNA reads TGTGCCAGCAGCCGGACAGGGGACAAAGAGACCCAGTACTTC.

This chain connects TRBV5-1 to TRBJ2-1; TRBD2 aligns across 7 bases. The germline CDR1 and CDR2 sequences are SGHRS and YFSETQ. The CDR3 loop spans 16 amino acids. With V trimmed by 7 bases and J by 2 bases, 12 bases remained unmatched. CDR3 nucleotides: TGCGCCAGCGGCGTGTCAAGCGGGGACCCCTACAATGAGCAGTTCTTC. Translation: CASGVSSGDPYNEQFF.

This clone was counted only a few times. The chain recombines TRBV3-1 (or the pseudogene TRBV3-2) with TRBJ2-7; D is unclear. Trimming pared 4 bases from V and 0 bases from J, leaving 7 bases between. The CDR3 runs 13 residues. Germline assignment: CDR1 LGHDT and CDR2 YNNKEL (reference sequence). The CDR3 DNA reads as TGTGCCAGCAGCCCCCCCCGCTCCTACGAGCAGTACTTC. Its protein is CASSPPRSYEQYF.

The chain recombines TRBV7-2 with TRBJ1-1, with 8 bases that match TRBD1. The CDR3 contains 14 residues. V trimming: 1 base; J trimming: 11 bases; junction bases outside the gene matches: 9. The germline V gene has CDR1 SGHTA and CDR2 FQGNSA. CDR3 sequence reads: CASSLGGQGASAFF. As DNA, the CDR3 is TGTGCCAGCAGCTTAGGCGGGCAGGGGGCATCGGCTTTCTTT.

This chain connects TRBV7-5 to TRBJ2-2; the table calls TRBD2, which could not be checked here. TRBV7-5 is listed as a pseudogene. CDR3 length: 14 amino acids. The CDR3 reads CARIPGGNTGELFF. The CDR3 DNA sequence: TGTGCCAGAATCCCCGGGGGAAACACCGGGGAGCTGTTTTTT.

The chain has TRBV11-2 and TRBJ2-7, with D unclear. The CDR3 totals 14 residues. Germline lookup yields CDR1 SGHAT and CDR2 FQNNGV. V was shortened by 1 base and J by 2 bases, with 9 bases between the two germline ends. The chain's CDR3 is CASSLGPGTYEQYF. The CDR3 bases are TGTGCCAGCAGCTTAGGGCCGGGTACCTACGAGCAGTACTTC.

This clone was seen once. The V call is TRBV5-6, the J call TRBJ2-7; a possible D gene is TRBD1 (6 bases). This CDR3 spans 14 amino acids. Between the trimmed V and J ends, which lost 4 bases and 2 bases, there was a span of 13 bases. Germline loops: CDR1 SGHDT, CDR2 YYEEEE. CDR3 nucleotides: TGTGCCAGCAGCCCTCAGGGGTGGACCTACGAGCAGTACTTC. Encoded protein: CASSPQGWTYEQYF. Based on the CDR3 plus reference TRBV5-6 and TRBJ2-7, the full variable domain is DAGVTQSPTHLIKTRGQQVTLRCSPKSGHDTVSWYQQALGQGPQFIFQYYEEEERQRGNFPDRFSGHQFPNYSSELNVNALLLGDSALYLCASSPQGWTYEQYFGPGTRLTVT.

The J gene is TRBJ2-7, the V gene TRBV11-2, with D possibly matching TRBD2 (5 bases). Germline V gene lookup returns CDR1 SGHAT and CDR2 FQNNGV. CDR3 size: 12 residues. V lost 0 bases and J 13 bases, leaving 13 bases between the germline ends. The chain's CDR3 is CASSLERVERYF. The CDR3, as DNA: TGTGCCAGCAGCTTAGAGAGGGTCGAGCGATACTTC.

The chain combines TRBV4-1 with TRBJ2-7, with 7 bases fitting TRBD2. The germline CDR1 and CDR2 sequences are MGHRA and YSYEKL. The CDR3 consists of 19 residues. The V and J ends lost 0 bases and 2 bases, in that order; junction bases with no gene match: 16. The CDR3 region has the DNA TGCGCCAGCAGCCAAGAGCCGGTCCCCGGCGGGAGCCTACCCTACGAGCAGTACTTC. This translates into CASSQEPVPGGSLPYEQYF.

The chain links TRBV6-2 or TRBV6-3 to TRBJ2-6; a weak D match, TRBD1 (7 bases). CDR1 is MNHEY and CDR2 is SVGEGT in the germline V gene. V gave up 5 bases and J gave up 0 bases, with 17 bases separating them. This CDR3 spans 18 amino acids. The CDR3 nucleotides read TGTGCCAGCAGTCTGCCCCAGGGGGACTTCTCTGGGGCCAACGTCCTGACTTTC. The encoded protein is CASSLPQGDFSGANVLTF.